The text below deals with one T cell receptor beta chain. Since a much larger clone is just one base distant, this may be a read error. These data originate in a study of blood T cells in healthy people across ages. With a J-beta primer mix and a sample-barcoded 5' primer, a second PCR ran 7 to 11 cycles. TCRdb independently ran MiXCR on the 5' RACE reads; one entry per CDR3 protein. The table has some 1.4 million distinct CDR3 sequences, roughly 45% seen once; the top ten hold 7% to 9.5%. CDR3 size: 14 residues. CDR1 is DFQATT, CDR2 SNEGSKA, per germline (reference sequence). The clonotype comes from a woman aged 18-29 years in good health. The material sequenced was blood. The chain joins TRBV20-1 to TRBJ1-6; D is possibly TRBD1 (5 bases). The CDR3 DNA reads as TGCAGTGCTAGAGAGGGCAGGGTGGATTCACCCCCCCACTTT. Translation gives CSAREGRVDSPPHF.